This passage covers 4 T cell receptor beta chains from one sample sequenced in a study of blood T cell repertoires in COVID-19. Libraries were prepared by immunoSEQ multiplex PCR; TCRdb keeps only in-frame clonotypes and omits some of them. The table records about 140,000 clones, more than 80% of them present only once. Material: PBMCs or T cells enriched from blood (not recorded which). All receptors derive from a woman between 18 and 30 years old who had been exposed to COVID-19.

The V gene is TRBV6-2 or TRBV6-3, the J gene TRBJ2-1; 10 bases fit TRBD2. CDR1 and CDR2 (germline): MNHEY, SVGEGT. The CDR3 runs to 15 residues. V was clipped by 5 bases and J by 2 bases; unmatched bases: 3. The CDR3 DNA follows: TGTGCCAGCAGTCGAGCGGGAGGGCCCTACAATGAGCAGTTCTTC. Translation: CASSRAGGPYNEQFF.

The rearrangement links TRBV9 to TRBJ1-6, with a possible D match to TRBD1 (6 bases). The germline V gene has CDR1 SGDLS and CDR2 YYNGEE. The CDR3 is made up of 16 amino acids. Trimming shortened V by 3 bases and J by 7 bases, and 17 bases separated the two germline ends. The CDR3 DNA sequence: TGTGCCAGCAGCGCCAATAGAGTCAGGGGAAATTCACCCCTCCACTTT. The encoded protein is CASSANRVRGNSPLHF.

This clone was found a few times. This chain uses TRBV5-1 with TRBJ2-1; 9 bases are a match to TRBD1. Germline V gene data show CDR1 as SGHRS and CDR2 as YFSETQ. CDR3 size: 15 residues. V was clipped by 4 bases and J by 12 bases; unmatched bases: 14. CDR3 DNA: TGCGCCAGCAGCATCGGGACAGGGTTTTCGGTTGTGCAGTTCTTC. Translation: CASSIGTGFSVVQFF.

The chain combines TRBV25-1 with TRBJ1-6, with TRBD1 as a possible D gene (5 bases). The germline gives CDR1 MGHDK, CDR2 SYGVNS. V lost 6 bases, J lost 6 bases, and 15 bases lay in between. The CDR3 length is 15 residues. CDR3 sequence (DNA): TGTGCCAGCAGCCCCGGGGGACGGCTTAATTCACCCCTCCACTTT. It codes for CASSPGGRLNSPLHF.